This is a list of T cell receptor beta chains from one sample in a study of cytomegalovirus exposure and HLA in healthy donors. Clones were read by immunoSEQ multiplex PCR, and TCRdb kept only the in-frame ones, dropping some. The repertoire holds roughly 150,000 clones, with over 60% as singletons. Source material: PBMCs. Source of these receptors: a middle-aged man in good health and CMV-seronegative. Each CDR3 is given with its conserved first and last residue. A D gene is named only where the DNA matches it firmly. Some rows mark clone size as missing; the rest say once, few, many or name a class of expanded clone.

cdr3_length j_call v_call clone_size d_call cdr3_aa cdr3_nt
15 TRBJ1-1 TRBV14 - - CASSPLDRRPGEAFF TGTGCCAGCTCTCCCCTCGACAGGAGGCCGGGGGAAGCTTTCTTT
16 TRBJ2-7 TRBV7-9 - - CASSLGYPKGDYEQYF TGTGCCAGCAGCTTAGGCTACCCCAAGGGGGACTACGAGCAGTACTTC
15 TRBJ2-2 TRBV5-4 - - CASSDRGGTTGELFF TGTGCCAGCAGCGACCGAGGGGGAACCACCGGGGAGCTGTTTTTT
16 TRBJ2-3 TRBV7-9 - TRBD2 CASSRGLAGNTDTQYF TGTGCCAGCAGCCGGGGACTAGCGGGGAACACAGATACGCAGTATTTT
12 TRBJ2-7 TRBV11-3 few - CASSSRESEQYF TGTGCCAGCAGCTCCAGGGAAAGCGAGCAGTACTTC
17 TRBJ1-1 TRBV12-5 - - CASGLVRGEGLHTEAFF TGTGCTAGTGGTTTGGTACGGGGGGAGGGTTTGCACACTGAAGCTTTCTTT
15 TRBJ1-1 TRBV19 - - CASGPQGPTNTEAFF TGTGCCAGTGGTCCACAGGGTCCTACAAACACTGAAGCTTTCTTT
17 TRBJ2-1 TRBV25-1 once TRBD2 CASSGSSGTSLYNEQFF TGTGCCAGCAGTGGGTCCTCCGGGACTAGCCTGTACAATGAGCAGTTCTTC
16 TRBJ2-5 TRBV5-1 - TRBD2 CASRPRTSGGQETQYF TGCGCCAGCAGACCCAGGACTAGCGGGGGACAAGAGACCCAGTACTTC
15 TRBJ2-7 TRBV7-8 - TRBD2 CASSLATSGRDEQYF TGTGCCAGCAGCTTAGCGACTAGCGGGAGGGACGAGCAGTACTTC
14 TRBJ1-6 TRBV6-5 - - CASSLRIQDHPLHF TGTGCCAGCAGTTTAAGGATTCAGGATCACCCCCTCCACTTT
14 TRBJ2-7 TRBV13 - TRBD1 CASSPPTGGYEQYF TGTGCCAGCAGCCCGCCGACAGGGGGCTACGAGCAGTACTTC
16 TRBJ1-1 TRBV19 - TRBD1 CASSSQGALMNTEAFF TGTGCCAGTAGTTCCCAGGGGGCTTTGATGAACACTGAAGCTTTCTTT
14 TRBJ1-1 TRBV6-5 - - CASSRTALNTEAFF TGTGCCAGCAGTCGGACAGCCTTGAACACTGAAGCTTTCTTT
13 TRBJ2-7 TRBV5-1 - TRBD1 CASSLTGESEQYF TGCGCCAGCAGCTTGACAGGGGAAAGCGAGCAGTACTTC
12 TRBJ2-7 TRBV2 - - CASNGLPIEQYF TGTGCCAGCAATGGACTCCCTATTGAGCAGTACTTC
15 TRBJ2-1 TRBV5-4 - TRBD2 CASSLMRGDYNEQFF TGTGCCAGCAGCTTGATGCGGGGGGATTACAATGAGCAGTTCTTC
17 TRBJ1-1 TRBV7-8 - TRBD1 CASSLEVQTGMNTEAFF TGTGCCAGCAGCTTAGAAGTACAGACAGGGATGAACACTGAAGCTTTCTTT
16 TRBJ2-7 TRBV25-1 - TRBD1 CASSDRGTGSSTEQYF TGTGCCAGCAGTGATAGGGGGACAGGGTCCTCGACAGAGCAGTACTTC
16 TRBJ1-2 TRBV9 - TRBD1 CASSGSRGRGSYGYTF TGTGCCAGCAGCGGAAGCAGGGGGCGCGGGAGCTATGGCTACACCTTC
13 TRBJ1-2 TRBV30 - TRBD1 CAWSPGTDYGYTF TGTGCCTGGAGTCCCGGGACAGACTATGGCTACACCTTC
18 TRBJ2-1 TRBV4-2 - TRBD2 CASSLYSLAAGGYNEQFF TGTGCCAGCAGCCTATACTCCCTCGCGGCGGGGGGTTACAATGAGCAGTTCTTC
12 TRBJ2-1 TRBV7-2 - - CASSLVRDEQFF TGTGCCAGCAGCTTAGTGCGGGATGAGCAGTTCTTC
16 TRBJ2-3 TRBV5-1 - - CASSLNGRLNTDTQYF TGCGCCAGCAGCTTGAACGGACGACTAAACACAGATACGCAGTATTTT
14 TRBJ2-2 TRBV9 - - CASSLALNTGELFF TGTGCCAGCTCGCTAGCACTTAACACCGGGGAGCTGTTTTTT
14 TRBJ1-4 TRBV5-1 few - CASRRVATNEKLFF TGCGCCAGCCGGCGGGTTGCAACTAATGAAAAACTGTTTTTT
14 TRBJ1-4 TRBV30 - - CAWSVNRLGEKLFF TGTGCCTGGAGTGTTAACAGGCTTGGGGAAAAACTGTTTTTT
15 TRBJ2-7 TRBV7-6 - - CASSLAHGGSYEQYF TGTGCCAGCAGCTTAGCGCACGGGGGCTCCTACGAGCAGTACTTC
16 TRBJ2-2 TRBV9 - TRBD1 CASSVVGQGGDGELFF TGTGCCAGCAGCGTAGTGGGACAGGGAGGTGACGGGGAGCTGTTTTTT